This TCR beta chain appears in the sequencing data of a study of beta chain features in type 1 diabetes. Points from the study as a whole: Type 1 diabetes patients had moderately but significantly shorter TCRB CDR3s in all four CD4+ subsets. The study found fewer insertions and more deletions at VDJ junctions in type 1 diabetes patients. The naive, central memory and Treg TCRB repertoires of patients appeared to be more similar to one another than those of healthy donors.

This clone appeared a few times. Its antigen remains unknown. This CDR3 has 14 amino acids. Germline-derived CDR1 and CDR2 are SGHTA and FQGNSA. V gave up 2 bases and J gave up 8 bases; unmatched junction bases: 6. Expressed TCRB transcripts were sequenced because the isolated RNA had all been reverse transcribed beforehand. Regulatory, naive and central memory T cell samples averaged about 3.57 million reads. Here immunoSEQ multiplex PCR was the method, and the copy in TCRdb shows in-frame clones only, minus some. This repertoire shows more than 300,000 clones, approximately 12% found once; its top ten account for 0.0085% to 0.012%.

The sequence derives from a woman younger than 35 with type 1 diabetes. This sequence joins TRBV7-2 and TRBJ2-5, with TRBD2 matching 9 bases. What was sequenced was naive CD4+ T cells from blood. The DNA for the CDR3 is TGTGCCAGCAGCTTATCCCTAGCGGGAAACACCCAGTACTTC. Its protein is CASSLSLAGNTQYF.